The T cell receptor (beta chain) described here comes from a study of cytomegalovirus exposure and HLA in healthy donors. About the research overall: An earlier analysis identified 120 million or so unique TCR beta sequences in about 179 million T cells. The study's findings and limits: In an earlier analysis, most TCR beta V segments were productive about 87% or about 30% of the time. In a later analysis, compared with equally common non-associated chains, HLA-associated beta chains were more expanded. Reports described diagnosis of cytomegalovirus status by the classifier as highly specific and sensitive.

Details on this clone: Its antigen is unidentified.

The CDR3 spans 15 residues. V lost 5 bases, J lost 1 base, and 14 bases lay in between. Germline loops: CDR1 LGHNT, CDR2 FRNRAP. PCR employed 60 Vbeta and 13 Jbeta primers. The assay was immunoSEQ multiplex PCR, and TCRdb's table has in-frame clones only and misses some. The top ten clones hold about 9.5% of a sample with 100,000 or so clones, about 75% of them seen once. This chain connects TRBV12-5 to TRBJ1-1; D is undetermined. Sequenced input: PBMCs. The sequence came from a man aged 30-40 years in good health and CMV-seropositive. CDR3 protein: CASGHLRRGNTEAFF. In nucleotides, the CDR3 is TGTGCTAGTGGTCACCTCAGAAGAGGGAACACTGAAGCTTTCTTT.